The rows below give T cell receptor beta chains drawn from one sample of a study of T cells in Graves' hyperthyroidism and ophthalmopathy. Using its own MiXCR run on the multiplex PCR reads, TCRdb lists one record per CDR3 protein. The table includes more than 350,000 distinct CDR3 sequences, roughly 15% detected once. Sample: blood. The receptor set was obtained from a woman aged 60-75 years with Graves' ophthalmopathy. The CDR3 runs from the conserved cysteine through the conserved F or W. Each record gives: clone size, J gene, V gene, D gene, CDR3 DNA, CDR3 protein. D genes are given only for firm matches. Some rows mark clone size as missing; the rest say once, few, many or name a class of expanded clone.

>many|TRBJ2-3|TRBV11-2|TRBD2
TGTGCCAGCAGCATCGTGATAGCGGGAGGGACCCATACGCAGTATTTT
CASSIVIAGGTHTQYF
>NA|TRBJ1-2|TRBV27|TRBD1
TGTGCCAGCAGGCCAGGGGGGGTCTATGGCTACACCTTC
CASRPGGVYGYTF
>few|TRBJ2-6|TRBV28|NA
TGTGCCAGCAGTTTATTGGGTTCCGCGCCCCCCTCTGGGGCCAACGTCCTGACTTTC
CASSLLGSAPPSGANVLTF
>few|TRBJ2-7|TRBV5-1|TRBD1
TGCGCCAGCAGCGCTGGACAGGGGACAGTACGTATCGAGCAGTACTTC
CASSAGQGTVRIEQYF
>many|TRBJ2-2|TRBV7-8|TRBD2
TGTGCCAGCAGCCTCGGACTAGCGGGAGGATCACCCGGGGAGCTGTTTTTT
CASSLGLAGGSPGELFF
>NA|TRBJ1-4|TRBV7-8|NA
TGTGCCAGCAGCTTAGTGGGGAATGAAAAACTGTTTTTT
CASSLVGNEKLFF
>many|TRBJ2-2|TRBV7-9|NA
TGTGCCAGCAGCTTAGTATCGGGAGCTCGCACCGGGGAGCTGTTTTTT
CASSLVSGARTGELFF
>many|TRBJ2-1|TRBV28|TRBD2
TGTGCCAGCACCTCACTGGGGGTAGCGGGACACTACAATGAGCAGTTCTTC
CASTSLGVAGHYNEQFF
>many|TRBJ2-7|TRBV5-1|NA
TGTGCCAGCAGCCCTCGGACGGGCTCCTACGAGCAGTACTTC
CASSPRTGSYEQYF
>NA|TRBJ2-2|TRBV6-1|TRBD1
TGTGCCAGCACAACGACAGGGATGTACACCGGGGAGCTGTTTTTT
CASTTTGMYTGELFF
>NA|TRBJ2-3|TRBV19|NA
TGTGCCAGTAGTACCAGAACAGGGTTCAGCACAGATACGCAGTATTTT
CASSTRTGFSTDTQYF
>many|TRBJ2-1|TRBV12-3/TRBV12-4|TRBD2
TGTGCCAGCAATCCAGGCGGGGGCAATGAGCAGTTCTTC
CASNPGGGNEQFF
>NA|TRBJ2-5|TRBV5-1|NA
TGCGCCAGCAGCGCTCGGACTTACATCGCAGAGACCCAGTACTTC
CASSARTYIAETQYF
>many|TRBJ1-5|TRBV20-1|NA
TGCAGTGCTACAACAGGCAGGGGCAGACAGCCCCAGCATTTT
CSATTGRGRQPQHF
>many|TRBJ2-1|TRBV7-8|NA
TGTGCCAGCAGCTTAGCTCTAACCTACAATGAGCAGTTCTTC
CASSLALTYNEQFF
>many|TRBJ2-1|TRBV28|TRBD1
TGTGCCAGCAGTTCACCCCGTGGGACAGAGTCCTACAATGAGCAGTTCTTC
CASSSPRGTESYNEQFF
>many|TRBJ2-7|TRBV20-1|NA
TGCAGTGCTAGAGGACGGGATTTCTACGAGCAGTACTTC
CSARGRDFYEQYF
>NA|TRBJ2-7|TRBV2|TRBD1
TGTGCTAGCACCGCGGACAGGAGCTCCTACGAGCAGTACTTC
CASTADRSSYEQYF
>many|TRBJ1-5|TRBV20-1|TRBD1
TGCAGTGCTCAGGACAGGGGGCTCGGCAATCAGCCCCAGCATTTT
CSAQDRGLGNQPQHF
>NA|TRBJ2-1|TRBV19|TRBD1
TGTGCCACCCAGGGACAGGGCTCCTACAATGAGCAGTTCTTC
CATQGQGSYNEQFF
>many|TRBJ2-1|TRBV24-1|TRBD2
TGTGCCACCAGTGAAGTGGCGGGAGCCAAAAAGGATGAGCAGTTCTTC
CATSEVAGAKKDEQFF
>many|TRBJ1-2|TRBV3-1|NA
TGTGCCAGCAGCCAAGATTGGGTTAGCTATGGCTACACCTTC
CASSQDWVSYGYTF
>NA|TRBJ2-5|TRBV3-1|TRBD2
TGTGCCAGCAGCCATATTTTAACTAGCGGTCGCCGGGAGACCCAGTACTTC
CASSHILTSGRRETQYF
>many|TRBJ1-1|TRBV7-2|NA
TGTGCCAGCAGCTTAGATGTGTCGTTTGGGGACACTGAAGCTTTCTTT
CASSLDVSFGDTEAFF